Listed below are T cell receptor beta chains from one sample, sequenced in a study of cytomegalovirus exposure and HLA in healthy donors. TCRdb's table, derived via immunoSEQ multiplex PCR, lists solely in-frame clones and lacks some. The data hold 150,000 to 200,000 clones, with roughly 80% observed a single time. Sequencing used PBMCs. These TCRs come from a woman in her forties or fifties in good health and CMV-seropositive. Both conserved end residues are part of each CDR3. The D gene is left open where the match is weak. Clone size is not always given. Where it is, it says once, few, many or a class for expanded clones.

clone_size	v_call	j_call	d_call	cdr3_nt	cdr3_aa
few	TRBV29-1	TRBJ2-5	TRBD2	TGCAGCGTTGAGGTGGGAGGGGAGACCCAGTACTTC	CSVEVGGETQYF
once	TRBV5-1	TRBJ2-7	-	TGCGCCAGCAGCGGACCGACAGTCTACGAGCAGTACTTC	CASSGPTVYEQYF
-	TRBV7-2	TRBJ2-7	-	TGTGCCAGCAGTATCCGGGTAACCTACGAGCAGTACTTC	CASSIRVTYEQYF
few	TRBV4-1	TRBJ1-4	TRBD1	TGCGCCAGCAGCCAAGTTGAGGGGGCGGGGGAAAAACTGTTTTTT	CASSQVEGAGEKLFF
-	TRBV5-1	TRBJ1-3	-	TGCGCCAGCCGCTCGGAAGGGAGGAACACCATATATTTT	CASRSEGRNTIYF
-	TRBV11-3	TRBJ2-3	TRBD2	TGTGCCAGCACGGGGGGGTTTTTGGGTACAGATACGCAGTATTTT	CASTGGFLGTDTQYF
-	TRBV19	TRBJ1-5	TRBD1	TGTGCCAGTAGTACGGGACAGGCGGGTGGCCAGCCCCAGCATTTT	CASSTGQAGGQPQHF
-	TRBV6-5	TRBJ2-2	-	TGTGCCAGCAGTTGGGGGCGACAGGGACTGGTCGGGGAGCTGTTTTTT	CASSWGRQGLVGELFF
few	TRBV7-2	TRBJ2-7	TRBD2	TGTGCCAGCAGCTTAGGGCGGGCGGGGGGGTCCTACGAGCAGTACTTC	CASSLGRAGGSYEQYF
-	TRBV12-5	TRBJ2-6	-	TGTGCTAGTGGTTTAAGCGGGGCCAACGTCCTGACTTTC	CASGLSGANVLTF
once	TRBV28	TRBJ1-2	-	TGTGCCAGCAGTCCCGGGGGGGGGTATAAAAATTTAGCTAACTATGGCTACACCTTC	CASSPGGGYKNLANYGYTF
-	TRBV5-6	TRBJ2-1	TRBD1	TGTGCCAGCAGCTTGGCCTTTAGGGACAGGGGATACAATGAGCAGTTCTTC	CASSLAFRDRGYNEQFF
-	TRBV7-2	TRBJ1-3	TRBD1	TGTGCCAGCACCATGGACAGGGGGCTTGGAAACACCATATATTTT	CASTMDRGLGNTIYF
-	TRBV6-5	TRBJ1-5	-	TGTGCCAGCAGTTCCCCCAGGGAGGGCAATCAGCCCCAGCATTTT	CASSSPREGNQPQHF
-	TRBV13	TRBJ1-5	-	TGTGCCAGCAGCTTAGGCGTCGGCAATCAGCCCCAGCATTTT	CASSLGVGNQPQHF
-	TRBV5-1	TRBJ2-1	TRBD1	TGCGCCAGCAACCCCGGGGTGGGGACAGGGTTCGATGAGCAGTTCTTC	CASNPGVGTGFDEQFF
-	TRBV7-9	TRBJ2-7	-	TGTGCCAGCAGCCAGGGGGAGGTCTACGAGCAGTACTTC	CASSQGEVYEQYF
once	TRBV2	TRBJ2-1	TRBD2	TGTGCCAGCAGTGGGGGACTAGGCGGCGGCGGTGAGCAGTTCTTC	CASSGGLGGGGEQFF
-	TRBV18	TRBJ2-5	-	TGTGCCAGCTCATCAGTGGGCGTGGAGACCCAGTACTTC	CASSSVGVETQYF
-	TRBV6-1	TRBJ1-2	-	TGTGCCAGCAGAGAGCCCCACTCCTATGGCTACACCTTC	CASREPHSYGYTF
-	TRBV28	TRBJ2-1	TRBD1	TGTGCCAGCAGTTTAGATGGACAGGGGAGGAATGAGCAGTTCTTC	CASSLDGQGRNEQFF
-	TRBV5-6	TRBJ2-7	TRBD1	TGTGCCAGCAGGAGACAGGGGAGCTCCTACGAGCAGTACTTC	CASRRQGSSYEQYF
-	TRBV5-8	TRBJ1-5	-	TGTGCCAGCAGCTTTAGTGGGGGGGATCAGCCCCAGCATTTT	CASSFSGGDQPQHF
-	TRBV29-1	TRBJ2-7	-	TGCAGCGTTCTTCCCCACCAGGGAACCGAGCAGTACTTC	CSVLPHQGTEQYF
-	TRBV5-4	TRBJ2-1	-	TGTGCCAGCAGCCTCCCCCTAGACCACAATGAGCAGTTCTTC	CASSLPLDHNEQFF
-	TRBV5-4	TRBJ2-5	TRBD1	TGTGCCAGCAGCTTACAGGGGATACTTGCGGAGACCCAGTACTTC	CASSLQGILAETQYF
-	TRBV28	TRBJ2-7	-	TGTGCCAGCAGTTCACCGGGACACTCCTACGAGCAGTACTTC	CASSSPGHSYEQYF
few	TRBV2	TRBJ2-2	-	TGTGCCAGCAGTGAAGGGACACCCGGGGAGCTGTTTTTT	CASSEGTPGELFF